Listed here is a single T cell receptor beta chain. There are a few counts of this clone. Its antigen is still unknown. Per-base quality was not reported, and no clone a single base away is much larger than it. This entry is derived from a study of blood T cell repertoires in COVID-19 (dated by TCRdb to about 2020). Background on the whole study: The collaborator samples originated in the United States, Italy and Spain and spanned the acute and convalescent phases of COVID-19. Where available, HLA class I and class II types were obtained from metadata supplied by the sample provider rather than from assay-based typing. The samples were drawn from the first 160 participants of the ongoing ImmuneRACE study and from roughly 1,300 subjects provided by 6 global collaborators. Sample metadata almost always included a de-identified subject ID, COVID-19 status, age in years and sex. A freely available public database, intended as a resource for researchers studying the immune response to SARS-CoV-2, is where the repertoires were released. Deeply sampled blood TCRbeta repertoires from subjects exposed to, actively infected with, or recovered from COVID-19 were included in the dataset. The material from the prospective study consisted of cDNA or gDNA derived from T cells, B-cell-depleted T cells, or PBMCs. Results the study describes overall, beyond this receptor: How much clinical and demographic metadata was included differed by source and by participant, and the metadata was provided uncurated.

The immunoSEQ Assay, a bias-controlled multiplex PCR, was used to amplify TCRbeta CDR3 regions from genomic DNA. The paper's processing steps were these. Nucleated cell counts per sample were estimated from amplification of reference gene primers within the assay. To quantify the absolute abundance of each unique TCRbeta CDR3 rearrangement, sequence reads were collapsed and filtered. For each sample, productive Simpson clonality was calculated by taking the square root of Simpson's diversity index across productive rearrangements. TCRdb stores this immuneACCESS table with in-frame sequences only. Part of the clones is absent; in the studies checked, under half of the shortfall reflects unresolved V genes, and no reason is known for the rest. V, J and clone size are those of that table, while D and trimming were read from the DNA. The sample table contains a few hundred thousand clones; only one count was recorded for under 90% of them. The leading ten clones occupy around 9.3% of the sample.

Enrolling through a virtual design, the prospective study's participants ranged in age from roughly 18 to 100 years and lived across some 23 United States geographic areas. In the prospective study, cohorts were assigned on the basis of participant-reported clinical history obtained from a screening survey and a study questionnaire. ImmuneRACE Cohort 3 recovered participants were defined by two consecutive negative NP/OP PCR tests, healthcare professional clearance, or symptom resolution. Mobile phlebotomists in the prospective study collected whole blood, serum and a nasopharyngeal or oropharyngeal swab from every participant. Prospective study participants could optionally give additional blood draws and questionnaires over a roughly 2-month period. Blood samples from the prospective study were shipped frozen or at room temperature prior to DNA extraction. CDR1 and CDR2 were assigned from the germline V gene as MDHEN and SYDVKM. The CDR3 spans 14 residues, from the cysteine through the phenylalanine. Only the CDR3 part of the read is kept: 42 bases, read in frame from the first base. V was cut back by 2 bases and J by 0 bases, leaving a gap of 6 bases between them.

Source material: PBMCs or T cells enriched from blood (not recorded which). The V gene is TRBV28 and the J gene is TRBJ2-3, with no reliable assignment of the D segment. The receptor comes from a woman aged 18-29 years who had recovered from COVID-19. The CDR3 amino acid sequence is: CASSLEASTDTQYF. The bases are TGTGCCAGCAGTTTAGAGGCTAGCACAGATACGCAGTATTTT.